One sample yielded the 9 T cell receptor beta chains listed below, sequenced in a study of beta chain features in type 1 diabetes. All of the isolated RNA was reverse transcribed, so expressed TCRB transcripts were sequenced. TCRdb's copy holds only in-frame clones and misses some; the assay was immunoSEQ multiplex PCR. This repertoire shows hundreds of thousands of clones, about 15% found once; its top ten account for 6.7%. The sample comprised central memory CD4+ T cells from blood. These receptors all come from a young man in good health.

This CDR3 is CASSHRDTEAFF. CDR3 bases: TGTGCCAGCAGCCATAGGGACACTGAAGCTTTCTTT. The J gene is TRBJ1-1, the V gene TRBV9; the D is unclear. V lost 4 bases, J lost 3 bases, and 7 bases lay in between. Germline V CDR1 and CDR2: SGDLS, YYNGEE. The CDR3 has 12 amino acids.

The CDR3 region has the DNA TGCGCCAGCAGCCTACAGGGGGACAATGAGCAGTTCTTC. Translation gives CASSLQGDNEQFF. The chain links TRBV4-3 to TRBJ2-1; 8 bases match TRBD1. The CDR3 totals 13 residues. Per the germline V gene, CDR1 is LGHNA and CDR2 is YSLEER. After removal of 4 bases from V and 5 bases from J, the junction contained 1 base not matched to a gene.

The chain uses TRBV7-2 and TRBJ1-3; D is uncertain. The V end was cut by 6 bases, the J end by 4 bases, with 7 bases between. The CDR3 consists of 12 residues. Germline V gene sequence: CDR1 SGHTA, CDR2 FQGNSA. The CDR3 reads CASSYRGNTIYF. In DNA form, the CDR3 reads TGTGCCAGCAGTTACCGGGGAAACACCATATATTTT.

The chain uses TRBV7-8 and TRBJ1-5; D remains ambiguous. V lost 5 bases, J lost 5 bases, and 22 bases lay in between. Germline V gives CDR1 SGHVS, CDR2 FQNEAQ. This CDR3 region has 17 residues. CDR3 coding DNA: TGTGCCAGCAGCCCCCGTCGGTCGGGGATTGTCGATCAGCCCCAGCATTTT. Protein product: CASSPRRSGIVDQPQHF.

The chain links TRBV7-2 to TRBJ2-5; 7 bases match TRBD2. The V segment lost 4 bases and the J segment 1 base; nucleotides outside the gene matches: 9. The CDR3 sequence is 16 residues long. Germline CDR1 reads SGHTA; CDR2 reads FQGNSA. DNA of the CDR3: TGTGCCAGCAGCTCCCTTGGGCGGGGGACCCAAGAGACCCAGTACTTC. Its protein is CASSSLGRGTQETQYF.

The table lists this clone with a few counts. V usage is TRBV7-3 and J usage is TRBJ2-7; no clear D. The CDR3 has 9 amino acids. V gave up 0 bases and J gave up 12 bases, with 3 bases separating them. Germline V gene sequence: CDR1 SGHTA, CDR2 FQGTGA. CDR3 DNA: TGTGCCAGCAGCTTAACGCGGTACGTC. This sequence encodes CASSLTRYV.

The chain is built from TRBV4-3 and TRBJ1-1, with unresolved D. The length of the CDR3 is 15 residues. CDR1 is LGHNA and CDR2 is YSLEER in the germline V gene. V lost 1 base and J 0 bases, leaving 9 bases between the germline ends. The CDR3 spells CASSQVSGMNTEAFF. Written as DNA, the CDR3 is TGCGCCAGCAGCCAAGTGAGTGGAATGAACACTGAAGCTTTCTTT.

The genes are TRBV7-2 and TRBJ1-5; D gene unclear. CDR3 length: 14 amino acids. The germline V gene has CDR1 SGHTA and CDR2 FQGNSA. The V and J ends lost 2 bases and 2 bases respectively, with 7 bases between them. CDR3 protein: CASSLNGGNQPQHF. The CDR3 DNA follows: TGTGCCAGCAGCTTAAACGGGGGCAATCAGCCCCAGCATTTT.

Ten or more counts support this clone. The rearrangement links TRBV4-1 to TRBJ2-5; TRBD2 is a possible D gene (6 bases). CDR1 and CDR2 from the germline V gene are MGHRA and YSYEKL. V lost 4 bases and J 2 bases, leaving 8 bases between the germline ends. There are 13 residues in the CDR3. CDR3 sequence (DNA): TGCGCCAGCAGCCGACTAGGACAAGAGACCCAGTACTTC. It is translated as CASSRLGQETQYF.